Below, 5 T cell receptor beta chains from the same sample are listed, as sequenced in a study of T cell clonality in common variable immunodeficiency. Repertoires were generated with immunoSEQ multiplex PCR, while TCRdb's copy carries only in-frame clones and drops some. Listed here are nearly 20,000 clones without any singletons, the top ten holding approximately 2.5%. Overall study results and limits: In common variable immunodeficiency, TCR beta chains reportedly carried fewer deletions and N-nucleotide insertions.

For these TCRs, the target antigens are not known. Sequences were obtained from peripheral blood mononuclear cells. Every receptor here comes from a human donor with common variable immunodeficiency.

This clone occurred many times. Read coverage stops 3 residues before the CDR3 terminus; the germline J gene supplies the remainder. The gene calls are TRBV28 and TRBJ2-7; D might be TRBD1 (5 bases). The germline V and J ends were trimmed by 7 bases and 2 bases, with 24 bases remaining between them. The CDR3 loop spans 17 amino acids. Germline V CDR1 and CDR2: MDHEN, SYDVKM. The CDR3 loop is CASTPRTPGKGAYEQYF. Partial CDR3 DNA: TGTGCCAGCACTCCTCGCACGCCCGGAAAAGGGGCCTACGAG.

Of note for this clone: The read comes to an end 3 residues before the CDR3 does, leaving the germline J gene to fill in the end. The chain combines TRBV30 with TRBJ2-1; TRBD2 agrees at 8 bases. J lost 6 bases, V lost 0 bases, and 7 bases had no gene match. CDR3 size: 15 residues. CDR1 is GTSNPN, CDR2 SVGIG, per germline (reference sequence). The sequenced part of the CDR3 DNA is TGTGCCTGGAGTGTAAGGGGACTAGGGCTCAATGAG. Protein sequence: CAWSVRGLGLNE. The CDR3 as a whole reads CAWSVRGLGLNEQFF.

A note on this clone: The read finishes 3 residues shy of the CDR3 end, and the germline J gene is used to complete it. This chain uses TRBV7-3 with TRBJ2-7, with 7 bases aligning to TRBD1. This CDR3 is built from 18 residues. Germline V CDR1 and CDR2: SGHTA, FQGTGA. Trimming removed 5 bases from V and 0 bases from J; junction bases left unmatched: 16. CDR3 sequence reads: CASSHTSTGALSSYEQYF. Partial CDR3 DNA: TGTGCCAGCAGCCACACCAGTACAGGGGCCTTGAGCTCCTACGAG. Full variable domain (outside the CDR3, taken from reference TRBV7-3 and TRBJ2-7): GAGVSQTPSNKVTEKGKYVELRCDPISGHTALYWYRQSLGQGPEFLIYFQGTGAADDSGLPNDRFFAVRPEGSVSTLKIQRTERGDSAVYLCASSHTSTGALSSYEQYFGPGTRLTVT.

This clone came up a few times. The read terminates 3 residues before the CDR3 end, so the remaining end is supplied by the germline J gene. The gene calls are TRBV5-1 and TRBJ1-2; TRBD1 might be the D (5 bases). Trimming stripped 4 bases from V and 4 bases from J, with 20 bases between. The CDR3 runs to 16 residues. Per the germline V gene, CDR1 is SGHRS and CDR2 is YFSETQ. CDR3 in amino acids: CASSSVGGVVPYGYTF. Incomplete CDR3 DNA: TGCGCCAGCAGCAGTGTGGGGGGTGTAGTACCCTATGGC.

This clone was observed at least ten times. The read terminates 3 residues before the CDR3 end, so the remaining end is supplied by the germline J gene. The chain combines TRBV20-1 with TRBJ2-3, with TRBD2 identical over 12 bases. CDR3 length equals 18 residues. Germline assignment: CDR1 DFQATT and CDR2 SNEGSKA (reference sequence). Unmatched junction bases numbered 9, after V lost 0 bases and J lost 2 bases. This chain's CDR3 is CSARDWTSGVGVTDTQYF. The sequenced CDR3 bases are TGCAGTGCTAGAGATTGGACTAGCGGGGTGGGGGTCACAGATACG.